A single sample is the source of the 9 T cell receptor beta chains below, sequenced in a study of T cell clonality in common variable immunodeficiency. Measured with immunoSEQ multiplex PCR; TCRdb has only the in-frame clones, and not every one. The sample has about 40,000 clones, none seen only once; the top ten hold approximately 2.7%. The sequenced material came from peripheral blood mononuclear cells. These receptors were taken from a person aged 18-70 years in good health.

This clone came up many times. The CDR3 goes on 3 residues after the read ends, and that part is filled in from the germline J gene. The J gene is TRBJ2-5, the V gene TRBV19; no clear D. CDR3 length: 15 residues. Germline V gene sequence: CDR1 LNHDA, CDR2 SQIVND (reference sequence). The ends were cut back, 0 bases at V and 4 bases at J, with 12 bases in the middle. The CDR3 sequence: CASSIDRSFPETQYF. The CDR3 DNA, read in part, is TGTGCCAGTAGTATAGATCGGTCATTCCCAGAGACC.

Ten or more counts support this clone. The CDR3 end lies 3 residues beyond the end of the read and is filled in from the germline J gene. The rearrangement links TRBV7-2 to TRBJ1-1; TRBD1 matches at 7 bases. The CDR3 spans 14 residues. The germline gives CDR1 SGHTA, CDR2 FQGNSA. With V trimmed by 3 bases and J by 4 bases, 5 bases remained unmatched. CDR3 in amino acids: CASSFYEGATEAFF. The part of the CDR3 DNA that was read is TGTGCCAGCAGCTTTTATGAGGGGGCCACTGAA.

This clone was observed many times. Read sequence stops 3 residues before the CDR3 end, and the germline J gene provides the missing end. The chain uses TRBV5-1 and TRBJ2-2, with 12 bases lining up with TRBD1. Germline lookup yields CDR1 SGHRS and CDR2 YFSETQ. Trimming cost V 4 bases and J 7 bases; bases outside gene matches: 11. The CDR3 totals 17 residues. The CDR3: CASSPYRDRGLGGELFF. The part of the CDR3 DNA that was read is TGCGCCAGCAGCCCGTACCGGGACAGGGGGCTTGGCGGGGAG. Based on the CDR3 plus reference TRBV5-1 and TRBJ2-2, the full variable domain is KAGVTQTPRYLIKTRGQQVTLSCSPISGHRSVSWYQQTPGQGLQFLFEYFSETQRNKGNFPGRFSGRQFSNSRSEMNVSTLELGDSALYLCASSPYRDRGLGGELFFGEGSRLTVL.

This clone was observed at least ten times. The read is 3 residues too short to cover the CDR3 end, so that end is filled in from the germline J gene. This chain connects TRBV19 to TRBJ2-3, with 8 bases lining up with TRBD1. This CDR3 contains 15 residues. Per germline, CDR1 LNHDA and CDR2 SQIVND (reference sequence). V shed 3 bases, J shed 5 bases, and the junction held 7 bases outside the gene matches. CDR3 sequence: CASSIGQGRLDTQYF. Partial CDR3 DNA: TGTGCCAGTAGTATCGGACAGGGACGTTTAGATACG.

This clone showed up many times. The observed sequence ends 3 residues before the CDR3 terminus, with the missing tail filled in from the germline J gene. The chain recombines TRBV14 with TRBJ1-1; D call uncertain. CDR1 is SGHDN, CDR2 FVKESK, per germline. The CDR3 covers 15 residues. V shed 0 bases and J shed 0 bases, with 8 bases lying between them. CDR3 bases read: TGTGCCAGCAGCCAAGACAACAGAATGAACACTGAA. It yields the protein CASSQDNRMNTE. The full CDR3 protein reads CASSQDNRMNTEAFF.

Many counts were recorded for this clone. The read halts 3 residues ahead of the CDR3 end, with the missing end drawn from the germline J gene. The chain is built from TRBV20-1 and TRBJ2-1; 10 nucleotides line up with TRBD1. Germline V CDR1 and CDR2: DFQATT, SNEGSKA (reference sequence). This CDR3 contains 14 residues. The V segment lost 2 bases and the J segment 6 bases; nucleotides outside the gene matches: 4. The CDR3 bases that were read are TGCAGTGCTAGATCTAGGACAGGGGGCAATGAG. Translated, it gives CSARSRTGGNE. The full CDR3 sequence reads CSARSRTGGNEQFF.

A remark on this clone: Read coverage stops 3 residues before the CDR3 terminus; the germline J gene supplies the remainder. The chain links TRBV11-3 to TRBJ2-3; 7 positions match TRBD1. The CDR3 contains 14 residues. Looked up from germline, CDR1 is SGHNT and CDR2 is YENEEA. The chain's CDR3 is CASSPGTVQETQYF. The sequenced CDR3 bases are TGTGCCAGCAGCCCGGGGACAGTACAAGAGACG.

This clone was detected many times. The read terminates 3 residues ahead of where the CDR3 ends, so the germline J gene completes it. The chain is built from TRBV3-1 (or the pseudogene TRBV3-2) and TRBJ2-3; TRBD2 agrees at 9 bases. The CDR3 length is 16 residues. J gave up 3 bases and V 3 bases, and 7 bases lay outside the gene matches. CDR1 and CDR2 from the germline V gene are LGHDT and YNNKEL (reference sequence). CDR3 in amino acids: CASSHGLAGLTDTQYF. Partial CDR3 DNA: TGTGCCAGCAGCCATGGCCTAGCGGGGCTTACAGATACG.

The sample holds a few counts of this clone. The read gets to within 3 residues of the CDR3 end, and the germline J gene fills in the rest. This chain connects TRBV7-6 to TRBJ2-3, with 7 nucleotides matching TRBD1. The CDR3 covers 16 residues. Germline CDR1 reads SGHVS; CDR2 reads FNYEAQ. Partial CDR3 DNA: TGTGCCAGCAGCCCAACGACAGGGTGGGAACAAGAGACG. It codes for CASSPTTGWEQET. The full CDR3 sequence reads CASSPTTGWEQETQYF.